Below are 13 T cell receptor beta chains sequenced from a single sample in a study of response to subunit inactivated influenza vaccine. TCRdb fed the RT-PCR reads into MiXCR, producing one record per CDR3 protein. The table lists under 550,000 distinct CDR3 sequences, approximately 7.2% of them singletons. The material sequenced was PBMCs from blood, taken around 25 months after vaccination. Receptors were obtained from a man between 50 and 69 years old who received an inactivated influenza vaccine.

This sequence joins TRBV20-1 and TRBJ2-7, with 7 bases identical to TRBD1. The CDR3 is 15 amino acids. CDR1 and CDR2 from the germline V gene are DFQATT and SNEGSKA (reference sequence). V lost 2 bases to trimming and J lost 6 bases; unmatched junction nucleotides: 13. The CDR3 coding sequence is TGCAGTGCTAGACCTCTGACAGGGCCCCTCCTCGAGCAGTACTTC. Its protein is CSARPLTGPLLEQYF.

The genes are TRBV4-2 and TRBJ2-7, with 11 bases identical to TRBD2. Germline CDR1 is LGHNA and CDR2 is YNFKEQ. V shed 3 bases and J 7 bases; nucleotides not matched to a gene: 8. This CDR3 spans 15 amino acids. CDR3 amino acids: CASSHDSGRAWEQYF. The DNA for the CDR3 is TGTGCCAGCAGCCACGATAGCGGGAGGGCCTGGGAGCAGTACTTC.

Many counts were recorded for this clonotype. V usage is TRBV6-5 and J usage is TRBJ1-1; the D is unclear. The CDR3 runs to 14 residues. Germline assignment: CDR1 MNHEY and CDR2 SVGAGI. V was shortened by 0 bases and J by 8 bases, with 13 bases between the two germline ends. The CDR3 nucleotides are TGTGCCAGCAGTTACTCCCCTGGGGTCCCCGAAGCTTTCTTT. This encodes CASSYSPGVPEAFF.

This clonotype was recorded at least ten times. In DNA, the CDR3 is TGTGCCAGCACTCGGACGGCTGGGACCCAGTACTTC. It yields the protein CASTRTAGTQYF. The J gene is TRBJ2-5, the V gene TRBV2; D remains ambiguous. CDR1 and CDR2 from the germline V gene are SNHLY and FYNNEI. V was shortened by 7 bases and J by 7 bases, with 13 bases between the two germline ends. This CDR3 is built from 12 residues.

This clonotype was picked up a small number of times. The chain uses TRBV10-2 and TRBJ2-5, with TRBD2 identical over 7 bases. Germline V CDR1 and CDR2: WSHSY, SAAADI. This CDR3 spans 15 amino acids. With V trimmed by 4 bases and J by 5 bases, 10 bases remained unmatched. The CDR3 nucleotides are TGCGCCAGCAGTGCGGCCCACGCACTAGCGGAGACCCAGTACTTC. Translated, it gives CASSAAHALAETQYF.

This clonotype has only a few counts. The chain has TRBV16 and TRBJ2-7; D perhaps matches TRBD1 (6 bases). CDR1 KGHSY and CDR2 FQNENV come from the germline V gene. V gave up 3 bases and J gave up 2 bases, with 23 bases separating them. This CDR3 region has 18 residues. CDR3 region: CASSHNPDAPGQPYEQYF. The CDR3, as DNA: TGTGCCAGCAGCCATAACCCTGACGCCCCGGGACAACCCTACGAGCAGTACTTC.

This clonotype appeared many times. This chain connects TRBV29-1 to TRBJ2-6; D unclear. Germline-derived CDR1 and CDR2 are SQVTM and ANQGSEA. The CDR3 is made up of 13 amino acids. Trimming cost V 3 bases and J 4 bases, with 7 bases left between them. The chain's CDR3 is CSVDKSGANVLTF. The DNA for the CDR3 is TGCAGCGTTGATAAGTCCGGGGCCAACGTCCTGACTTTC.

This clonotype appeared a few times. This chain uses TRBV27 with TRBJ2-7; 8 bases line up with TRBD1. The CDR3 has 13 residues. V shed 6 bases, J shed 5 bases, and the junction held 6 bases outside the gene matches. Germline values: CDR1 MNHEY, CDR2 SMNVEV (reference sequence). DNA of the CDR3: TGTGCCAGCAGACGGACAGGGACGAACGAGCAGTACTTC. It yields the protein CASRRTGTNEQYF.

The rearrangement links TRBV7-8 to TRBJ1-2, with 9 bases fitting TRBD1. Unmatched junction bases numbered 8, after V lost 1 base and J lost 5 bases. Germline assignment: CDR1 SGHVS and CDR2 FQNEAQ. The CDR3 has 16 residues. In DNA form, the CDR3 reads TGTGCCAGCAGCTTAGTACTAGGGGGGACAGGGTATGGCTACACCTTC. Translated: CASSLVLGGTGYGYTF.

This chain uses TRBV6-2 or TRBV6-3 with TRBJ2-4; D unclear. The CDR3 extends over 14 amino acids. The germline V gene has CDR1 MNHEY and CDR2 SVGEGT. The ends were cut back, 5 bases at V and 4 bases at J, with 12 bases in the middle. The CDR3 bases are TGTGCCAGCAGTCGGATGGAATCGAAAAACATTCAGTACTTC. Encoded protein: CASSRMESKNIQYF.

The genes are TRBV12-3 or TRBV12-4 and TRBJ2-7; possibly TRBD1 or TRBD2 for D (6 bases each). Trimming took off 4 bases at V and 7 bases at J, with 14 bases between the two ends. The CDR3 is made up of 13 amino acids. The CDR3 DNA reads TGTGCCAGCAGTTCCTGGGGGGCTCGTGAGCAGTACTTC. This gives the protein CASSSWGAREQYF.

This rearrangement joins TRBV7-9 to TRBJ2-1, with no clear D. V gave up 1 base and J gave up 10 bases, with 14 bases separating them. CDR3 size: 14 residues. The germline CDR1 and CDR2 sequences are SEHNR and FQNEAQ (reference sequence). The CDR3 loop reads CASSLEQPPWEQFF. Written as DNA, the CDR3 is TGTGCCAGCAGCTTAGAACAGCCCCCCTGGGAGCAGTTCTTC.

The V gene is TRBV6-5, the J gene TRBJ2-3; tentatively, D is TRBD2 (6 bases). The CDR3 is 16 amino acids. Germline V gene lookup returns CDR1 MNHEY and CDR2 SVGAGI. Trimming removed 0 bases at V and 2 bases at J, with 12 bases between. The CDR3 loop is CASSYSTSGYTDTQYF. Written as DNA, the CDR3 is TGTGCCAGCAGTTACTCTACCAGCGGGTACACAGATACGCAGTATTTT.